These 9 T cell receptor beta chains were all obtained from the same sample, sequenced in a study of OX40 agonist ivuxolimab in advanced cancers. Libraries were prepared through the immunoSEQ multiplex PCR assay. This is the immuneACCESS table as TCRdb keeps it, with only in-frame sequences that have V and J called. A part of the clones is gone; compared with another copy, unresolved V genes explain less than half, and the rest is unexplained. The sample data list tens of thousands of clones, and 65% to 90% of these were observed just once. The ten largest clones take up approximately 16% of the sample. The material was CD4+ or CD8+ T cells sorted from blood, obtained in a trial of the OX40 agonist ivuxolimab. These receptors were taken from an adult with an advanced solid tumor such as melanoma, head and neck, liver or kidney cancer.

The chain joins TRBV7-9 to TRBJ2-5, with D unresolved. Trimming took off 7 bases at V and 2 bases at J, with 11 bases between the two ends. The CDR3 runs 13 residues. Germline V gene lookup returns CDR1 SEHNR and CDR2 FQNEAQ (reference sequence). This chain's CDR3 is CASTNGYQETQYF. CDR3 bases: TGTGCCAGCACAAATGGGTATCAAGAGACCCAGTACTTC.

The chain recombines TRBV7-9 with TRBJ2-2, with D possibly TRBD2 on 6 matching bases. Trimming pared 3 bases from V and 7 bases from J, leaving 18 bases between. The germline V gene has CDR1 SEHNR and CDR2 FQNEAQ (reference sequence). The CDR3 is made up of 16 amino acids. CDR3 sequence reads: CASSFSLGGFGGELFF. Here the CDR3 DNA reads TGTGCCAGCAGCTTCTCTTTAGGAGGGTTCGGCGGGGAGCTGTTTTTT.

The rearrangement links TRBV7-2 to TRBJ2-2; TRBD2 matches 8 bases. This CDR3 contains 18 residues. Germline values: CDR1 SGHTA, CDR2 FQGNSA. V trimming: 3 bases; J trimming: 4 bases; junction bases outside the gene matches: 13. The CDR3 DNA follows: TGTGCCAGCAGCTTTATCTCAGTCCGGGCGGGGGGCACCGGGGAGCTGTTTTTT. The encoded protein is CASSFISVRAGGTGELFF.

The chain is built from TRBV12-5 and TRBJ2-2, with TRBD1 matching 7 bases. Germline loops: CDR1 LGHNT, CDR2 FRNRAP. The CDR3 totals 15 residues. Trimming cost V 6 bases and J 5 bases; bases outside gene matches: 9. CDR3 nucleotide sequence: TGTGCTAGTGGAAATTACAGGGGACGGACCGGGGAGCTGTTTTTT. Amino acid sequence: CASGNYRGRTGELFF.

The chain combines TRBV27 with TRBJ2-5; D ambiguous. V gave up 0 bases and J gave up 4 bases, with 12 bases separating them. Per the germline V gene, CDR1 is MNHEY and CDR2 is SMNVEV (reference sequence). CDR3 length: 15 residues. CDR3 residues: CASSLSPGVRETQYF. In DNA, the CDR3 is TGTGCCAGCAGTTTATCCCCCGGAGTTCGAGAGACCCAGTACTTC.

The rearrangement uses TRBV28 and TRBJ2-7; 10 bases fit TRBD2. This CDR3 is 17 amino acids long. Germline values: CDR1 MDHEN, CDR2 SYDVKM. Unmatched junction bases numbered 10, after V lost 1 base and J lost 4 bases. CDR3 coding DNA: TGTGCCAGCAGTTTATCCCGAGCGGGAGGGTCCCAATACGAGCAGTACTTC. Translated, it gives CASSLSRAGGSQYEQYF.

J is TRBJ2-3 and V is TRBV27; TRBD1 might be the D (6 bases). V lost 2 bases, J lost 0 bases, and 15 bases lay in between. Germline CDR1 and CDR2: MNHEY and SMNVEV (reference sequence). This CDR3 has 17 residues. The DNA of the CDR3 is TGTGCCAGCAGTTTACCAGGGGTAAGAGGGAGCACAGATACGCAGTATTTT. This encodes CASSLPGVRGSTDTQYF.

The chain carries TRBV7-9 and TRBJ2-1; 7 nucleotides match TRBD2. The CDR3 is 17 amino acids. With V trimmed by 0 bases and J by 3 bases, 8 bases remained unmatched. Looked up from germline, CDR1 is SEHNR and CDR2 is FQNEAQ (reference sequence). DNA for the CDR3: TGTGCCAGCAGCTTAGCACGAGGGCTAGCGGACTACAATGAGCAGTTCTTC. Its translation is CASSLARGLADYNEQFF. The entire variable domain, with the rest obtained from reference TRBV7-9 and TRBJ2-1, is as follows: DTGVSQNPRHKITKRGQNVTFRCDPISEHNRLYWYRQTLGQGPEFLTYFQNEAQLEKSRLLSDRFSAERPKGSFSTLEIQRTEQGDSAMYLCASSLARGLADYNEQFFGPGTRLTVL.

The J gene is TRBJ2-2, the V gene TRBV29-1; TRBD1 is a possible D gene (5 bases). The CDR3 totals 14 residues. Germline V gives CDR1 SQVTM, CDR2 ANQGSEA. V gave up 7 bases and J gave up 1 base, with 13 bases separating them. CDR3 sequence: CSGRQSGNTGELFF. DNA for the CDR3: TGCAGCGGTCGACAGAGTGGGAACACCGGGGAGCTGTTTTTT.